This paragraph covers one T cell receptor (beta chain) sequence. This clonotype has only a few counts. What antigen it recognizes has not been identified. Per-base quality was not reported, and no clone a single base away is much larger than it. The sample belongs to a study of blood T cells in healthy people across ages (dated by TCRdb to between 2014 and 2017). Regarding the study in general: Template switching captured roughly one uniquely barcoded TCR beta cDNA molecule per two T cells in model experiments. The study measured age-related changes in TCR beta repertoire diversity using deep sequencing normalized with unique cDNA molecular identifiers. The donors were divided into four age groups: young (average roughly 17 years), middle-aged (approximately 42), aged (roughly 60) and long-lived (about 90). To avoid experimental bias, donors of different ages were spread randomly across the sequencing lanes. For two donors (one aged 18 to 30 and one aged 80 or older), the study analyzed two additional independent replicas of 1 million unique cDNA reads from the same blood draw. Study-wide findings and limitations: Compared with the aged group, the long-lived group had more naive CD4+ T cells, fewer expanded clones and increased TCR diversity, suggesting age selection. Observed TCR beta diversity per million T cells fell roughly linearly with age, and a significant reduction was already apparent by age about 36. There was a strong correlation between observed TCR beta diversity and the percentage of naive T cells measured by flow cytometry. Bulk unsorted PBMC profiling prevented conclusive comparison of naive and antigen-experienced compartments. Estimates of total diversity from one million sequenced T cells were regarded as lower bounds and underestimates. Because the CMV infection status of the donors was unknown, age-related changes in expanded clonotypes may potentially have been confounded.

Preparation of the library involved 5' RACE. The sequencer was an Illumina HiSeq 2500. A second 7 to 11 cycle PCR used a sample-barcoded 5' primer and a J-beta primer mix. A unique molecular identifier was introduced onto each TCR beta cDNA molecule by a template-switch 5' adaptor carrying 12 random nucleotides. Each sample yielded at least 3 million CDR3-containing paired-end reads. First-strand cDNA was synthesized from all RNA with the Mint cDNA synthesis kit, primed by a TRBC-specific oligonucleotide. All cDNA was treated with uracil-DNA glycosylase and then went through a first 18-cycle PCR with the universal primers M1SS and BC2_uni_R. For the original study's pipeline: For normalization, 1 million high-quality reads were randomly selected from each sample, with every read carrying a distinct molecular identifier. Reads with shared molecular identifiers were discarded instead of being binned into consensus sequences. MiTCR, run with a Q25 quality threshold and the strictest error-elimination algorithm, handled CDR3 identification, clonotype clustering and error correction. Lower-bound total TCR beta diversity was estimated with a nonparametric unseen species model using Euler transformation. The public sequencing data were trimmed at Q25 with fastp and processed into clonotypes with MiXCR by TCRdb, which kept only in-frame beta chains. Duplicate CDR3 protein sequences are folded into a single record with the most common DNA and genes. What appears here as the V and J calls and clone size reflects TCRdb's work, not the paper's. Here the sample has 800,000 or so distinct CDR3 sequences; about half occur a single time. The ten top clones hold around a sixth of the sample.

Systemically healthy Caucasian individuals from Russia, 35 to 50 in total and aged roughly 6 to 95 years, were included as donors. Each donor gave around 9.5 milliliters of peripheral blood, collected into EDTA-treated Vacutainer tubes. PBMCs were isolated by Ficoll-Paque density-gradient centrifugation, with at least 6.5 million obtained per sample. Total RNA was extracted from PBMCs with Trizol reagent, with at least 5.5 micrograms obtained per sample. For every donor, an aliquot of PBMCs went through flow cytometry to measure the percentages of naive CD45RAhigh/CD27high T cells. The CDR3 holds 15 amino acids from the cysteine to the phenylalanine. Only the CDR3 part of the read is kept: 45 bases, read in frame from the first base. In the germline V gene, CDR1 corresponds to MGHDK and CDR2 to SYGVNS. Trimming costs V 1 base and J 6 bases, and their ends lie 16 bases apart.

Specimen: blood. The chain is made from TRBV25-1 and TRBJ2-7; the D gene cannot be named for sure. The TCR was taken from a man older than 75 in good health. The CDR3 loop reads CASSEFLTLPSEQYF. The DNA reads TGTGCCAGCAGTGAATTTTTGACACTCCCAAGCGAGCAGTACTTC.